A selection of T cell receptor beta chains follows, all from one sample in a study of control samples from healthy donors and cancer patients. Using immunoSEQ multiplex PCR, the repertoire was profiled, and TCRdb retains in-frame clones only, with some absent. The table shows about 160,000 clones, with approximately 94% occurring only once. Input material: PBMCs. Receptors originate from a man in his 60s with colorectal cancer. Each CDR3 is given with its conserved first and last residue. Each record gives: D gene, J gene, clone size, V gene, CDR3 protein, CDR3 DNA. A D gene is named only where the DNA matches it firmly. Size is stated for part of the rows, as once, few or many counts, or as a class when the clone is expanded.

D gene: -; J gene: TRBJ1-6; clone size: -; V gene: TRBV6-2/TRBV6-3; CDR3 protein: CASSPRGSYNSPLHF; CDR3 DNA: TGTGCCAGCAGTCCAAGGGGCTCCTATAATTCACCCCTCCACTTT
D gene: TRBD1; J gene: TRBJ1-2; clone size: -; V gene: TRBV4-1; CDR3 protein: CASSQDRTGGAGYGYTF; CDR3 DNA: TGCGCCAGCAGCCAAGATAGGACAGGGGGCGCGGGTTATGGCTACACCTTC
D gene: TRBD1; J gene: TRBJ1-6; clone size: -; V gene: TRBV18; CDR3 protein: CASSSGTGENSPLHF; CDR3 DNA: TGTGCCAGCTCCTCGGGGACAGGAGAAAATTCACCCCTCCACTTT
D gene: TRBD1; J gene: TRBJ1-1; clone size: -; V gene: TRBV6-5; CDR3 protein: CASSGQGLINTEAFF; CDR3 DNA: TGTGCCAGCAGCGGACAGGGGCTTATAAACACTGAAGCTTTCTTT
D gene: -; J gene: TRBJ2-5; clone size: -; V gene: TRBV5-4; CDR3 protein: CASSLATGQETQYF; CDR3 DNA: TGTGCCAGCAGCTTGGCCACAGGGCAGGAGACCCAGTACTTC
D gene: -; J gene: TRBJ2-2; clone size: -; V gene: TRBV5-5; CDR3 protein: CASSRVLPGWDTGELFF; CDR3 DNA: TGTGCCAGCAGCCGGGTTCTCCCAGGGTGGGACACCGGGGAGCTGTTTTTT
D gene: TRBD1; J gene: TRBJ1-1; clone size: once; V gene: TRBV29-1; CDR3 protein: CSVTAYGQGNTEAFF; CDR3 DNA: TGCAGCGTGACCGCTTACGGACAGGGGAACACTGAAGCTTTCTTT
D gene: -; J gene: TRBJ1-2; clone size: -; V gene: TRBV6-1; CDR3 protein: CASSEVPGGSYGYTF; CDR3 DNA: TGTGCCAGCAGTGAAGTACCGGGGGGAAGCTATGGCTACACCTTC
D gene: TRBD2; J gene: TRBJ2-3; clone size: -; V gene: TRBV6-6; CDR3 protein: CASSPRTSGGPRGTDTQYF; CDR3 DNA: TGTGCCAGCAGTCCCAGGACTAGCGGGGGACCCAGGGGCACAGATACGCAGTATTTT
D gene: -; J gene: TRBJ2-7; clone size: once; V gene: TRBV3-1/TRBV3-2; CDR3 protein: CASSQEGNEQYF; CDR3 DNA: TGTGCCAGCAGCCAAGAAGGAAACGAGCAGTACTTC
D gene: -; J gene: TRBJ1-2; clone size: -; V gene: TRBV3-1/TRBV3-2; CDR3 protein: CASSQGQFLSPNYGYTF; CDR3 DNA: TGTGCCAGCAGCCAAGGGCAGTTCCTATCGCCTAACTATGGCTACACCTTC
D gene: TRBD1; J gene: TRBJ1-2; clone size: -; V gene: TRBV27; CDR3 protein: CASSLWGQGAINYGYTF; CDR3 DNA: TGTGCCAGCAGTTTATGGGGACAGGGGGCGATTAACTATGGCTACACCTTC
D gene: -; J gene: TRBJ2-5; clone size: -; V gene: TRBV6-5; CDR3 protein: CASSYGLPLGETQYF; CDR3 DNA: TGTGCCAGCAGTTACGGACTACCACTCGGGGAGACCCAGTACTTC
D gene: -; J gene: TRBJ2-7; clone size: -; V gene: TRBV6-1; CDR3 protein: CASSEGVLGAYEQYF; CDR3 DNA: TGTGCCAGCAGTGAAGGAGTTCTGGGGGCCTACGAGCAGTACTTC
D gene: TRBD1; J gene: TRBJ1-4; clone size: -; V gene: TRBV7-7; CDR3 protein: CASSPGQGNEKLFF; CDR3 DNA: TGTGCCAGCAGCCCAGGACAGGGGAATGAAAAACTGTTTTTT
D gene: TRBD1; J gene: TRBJ2-2; clone size: -; V gene: TRBV10-3; CDR3 protein: CATQGARDTGELFF; CDR3 DNA: TGTGCCACACAGGGGGCGCGGGACACCGGGGAGCTGTTTTTT
D gene: -; J gene: TRBJ2-7; clone size: -; V gene: TRBV3-1/TRBV3-2; CDR3 protein: CASSQDIGEQYF; CDR3 DNA: TGTGCCAGCAGCCAAGACATAGGAGAGCAGTACTTC
D gene: -; J gene: TRBJ2-6; clone size: -; V gene: TRBV11-2; CDR3 protein: CASSLDGWRAGANVLTF; CDR3 DNA: TGTGCCAGCAGCTTAGACGGGTGGAGGGCTGGGGCCAACGTCCTGACTTTC
D gene: -; J gene: TRBJ1-5; clone size: -; V gene: TRBV20-1; CDR3 protein: CSASRGNQPQHF; CDR3 DNA: TGCAGTGCTAGTCGCGGGAATCAGCCCCAGCATTTT
D gene: TRBD1; J gene: TRBJ1-1; clone size: once; V gene: TRBV7-2; CDR3 protein: CASSPQQGSGTEAFF; CDR3 DNA: TGTGCCAGCAGCCCCCAACAGGGGTCGGGTACTGAAGCTTTCTTT
D gene: -; J gene: TRBJ2-7; clone size: -; V gene: TRBV6-6; CDR3 protein: CASEGGSDEQYF; CDR3 DNA: TGTGCCAGCGAGGGGGGGTCAGACGAGCAGTACTTC
D gene: -; J gene: TRBJ2-1; clone size: -; V gene: TRBV5-1; CDR3 protein: CASSWGPGGNEQFF; CDR3 DNA: TGCGCCAGCAGCTGGGGGCCGGGGGGAAATGAGCAGTTCTTC
D gene: -; J gene: TRBJ2-2; clone size: -; V gene: TRBV6-2/TRBV6-3; CDR3 protein: CASSYPIHRENTGELFF; CDR3 DNA: TGTGCCAGCAGTTACCCCATTCACCGGGAAAACACCGGGGAGCTGTTTTTT
D gene: TRBD1; J gene: TRBJ2-6; clone size: -; V gene: TRBV7-6; CDR3 protein: CASLQGAGQSGANVLTF; CDR3 DNA: TGTGCCAGCCTCCAGGGGGCCGGGCAATCTGGGGCCAACGTCCTGACTTTC
D gene: -; J gene: TRBJ2-1; clone size: -; V gene: TRBV9; CDR3 protein: CASSVVDFLSSYNEQFF; CDR3 DNA: TGTGCCAGCAGCGTAGTGGACTTCTTAAGCTCCTACAATGAGCAGTTCTTC
D gene: -; J gene: TRBJ2-3; clone size: -; V gene: TRBV6-4; CDR3 protein: CASSVGSGLTDTQYF; CDR3 DNA: TGTGCCAGCAGCGTCGGGAGCGGCCTCACAGATACGCAGTATTTT
D gene: -; J gene: TRBJ2-3; clone size: once; V gene: TRBV7-6; CDR3 protein: CASSPRVTSSTDTQYF; CDR3 DNA: TGTGCCAGCAGCCCCAGGGTTACCTCTAGCACAGATACGCAGTATTTT
D gene: -; J gene: TRBJ2-1; clone size: -; V gene: TRBV4-1; CDR3 protein: CASSQPRTADNEQFF; CDR3 DNA: TGCGCCAGCAGCCAACCCCGGACAGCAGACAATGAGCAGTTCTTC
D gene: -; J gene: TRBJ2-3; clone size: -; V gene: TRBV30; CDR3 protein: CAWSVGRGGDTQYF; CDR3 DNA: TGTGCCTGGAGTGTGGGTCGGGGCGGAGATACGCAGTATTTT
D gene: -; J gene: TRBJ1-1; clone size: -; V gene: TRBV19; CDR3 protein: CASRPGDSMNTEAFF; CDR3 DNA: TGTGCCAGTCGGCCGGGGGACTCCATGAACACTGAAGCTTTCTTT
D gene: TRBD1; J gene: TRBJ2-2; clone size: -; V gene: TRBV3-1/TRBV3-2; CDR3 protein: CASSRWTGGATGELFF; CDR3 DNA: TGTGCCAGCAGCCGCTGGACAGGGGGGGCCACCGGGGAGCTGTTTTTT
D gene: -; J gene: TRBJ1-5; clone size: -; V gene: TRBV6-4; CDR3 protein: CASSDPLGGSNQPQHF; CDR3 DNA: TGTGCCAGCAGTGACCCCCTAGGGGGAAGCAATCAGCCCCAGCATTTT
D gene: -; J gene: TRBJ2-3; clone size: -; V gene: TRBV29-1; CDR3 protein: CSVESGWGTDTQYF; CDR3 DNA: TGCAGCGTTGAATCAGGGTGGGGCACAGATACGCAGTATTTT
D gene: -; J gene: TRBJ1-4; clone size: -; V gene: TRBV5-4; CDR3 protein: CASSPNRATNEKLFF; CDR3 DNA: TGTGCCAGCAGCCCCAACAGGGCAACTAATGAAAAACTGTTTTTT
D gene: -; J gene: TRBJ2-1; clone size: -; V gene: TRBV10-1; CDR3 protein: CASSVSGVHNEQFF; CDR3 DNA: TGCGCCAGCAGTGTGTCCGGGGTGCACAATGAGCAGTTCTTC
D gene: TRBD1; J gene: TRBJ2-5; clone size: -; V gene: TRBV4-1; CDR3 protein: CASSQDPASGTGVRETQYF; CDR3 DNA: TGCGCCAGCAGCCAAGATCCGGCCTCCGGGACAGGGGTGAGAGAGACCCAGTACTTC
D gene: -; J gene: TRBJ1-5; clone size: -; V gene: TRBV12-3/TRBV12-4; CDR3 protein: CASSLREGQPQHF; CDR3 DNA: TGTGCCAGCAGTTTGAGGGAGGGACAGCCCCAGCATTTT
D gene: TRBD1; J gene: TRBJ2-7; clone size: once; V gene: TRBV6-6; CDR3 protein: CASSYSGDSYYEQYF; CDR3 DNA: TGTGCCAGCAGTTACTCCGGGGACAGCTACTACGAGCAGTACTTC
D gene: -; J gene: TRBJ1-5; clone size: -; V gene: TRBV9; CDR3 protein: CASSVGDRSNQPQHF; CDR3 DNA: TGTGCCAGCAGCGTAGGAGACAGGTCCAATCAGCCCCAGCATTTT
D gene: -; J gene: TRBJ2-5; clone size: -; V gene: TRBV3-1/TRBV3-2; CDR3 protein: CASSQGGVYQETQYF; CDR3 DNA: TGTGCCAGCAGCCAAGGAGGCGTGTACCAAGAGACCCAGTACTTC